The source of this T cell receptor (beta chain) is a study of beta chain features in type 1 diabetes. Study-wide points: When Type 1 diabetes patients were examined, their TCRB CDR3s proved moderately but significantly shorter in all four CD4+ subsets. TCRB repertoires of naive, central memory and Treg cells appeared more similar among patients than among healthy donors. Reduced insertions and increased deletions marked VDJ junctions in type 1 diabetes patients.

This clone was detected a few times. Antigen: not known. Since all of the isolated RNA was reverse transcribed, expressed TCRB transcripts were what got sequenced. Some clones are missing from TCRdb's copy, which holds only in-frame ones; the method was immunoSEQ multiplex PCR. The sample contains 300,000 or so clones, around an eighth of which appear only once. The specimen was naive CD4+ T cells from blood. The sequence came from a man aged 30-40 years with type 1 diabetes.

As DNA, the CDR3 is TGCAGCGTTCCAGGACTAGCGGGAGGGACGGATACGCAGTATTTT. Translation: CSVPGLAGGTDTQYF. The rearrangement joins TRBV29-1 to TRBJ2-3; 15 bases are a match to TRBD2. Trimming cost V 5 bases and J 6 bases; bases outside gene matches: 6. The CDR3 has 15 residues. Germline-derived CDR1 and CDR2 are SQVTM and ANQGSEA.